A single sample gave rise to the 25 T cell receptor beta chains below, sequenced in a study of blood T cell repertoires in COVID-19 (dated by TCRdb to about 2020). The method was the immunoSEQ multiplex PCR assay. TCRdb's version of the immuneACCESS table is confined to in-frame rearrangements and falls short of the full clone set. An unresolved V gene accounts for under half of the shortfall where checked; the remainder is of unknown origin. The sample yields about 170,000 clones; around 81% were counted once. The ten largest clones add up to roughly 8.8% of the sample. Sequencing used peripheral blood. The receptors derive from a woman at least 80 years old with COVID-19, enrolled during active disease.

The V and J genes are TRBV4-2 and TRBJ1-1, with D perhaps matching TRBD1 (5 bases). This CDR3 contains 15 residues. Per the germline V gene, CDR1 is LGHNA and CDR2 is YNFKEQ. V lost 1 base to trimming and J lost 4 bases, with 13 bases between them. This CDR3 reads CASSQASLGVTEAFF. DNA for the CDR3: TGTGCCAGCAGCCAAGCTTCATTAGGGGTCACTGAAGCTTTCTTT.

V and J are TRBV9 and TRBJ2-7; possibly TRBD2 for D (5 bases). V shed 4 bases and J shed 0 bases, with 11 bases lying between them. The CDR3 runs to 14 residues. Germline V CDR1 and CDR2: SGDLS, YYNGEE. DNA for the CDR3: TGTGCCAGCAGCAGTGGACTTTACTCCTACGAGCAGTACTTC. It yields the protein CASSSGLYSYEQYF.

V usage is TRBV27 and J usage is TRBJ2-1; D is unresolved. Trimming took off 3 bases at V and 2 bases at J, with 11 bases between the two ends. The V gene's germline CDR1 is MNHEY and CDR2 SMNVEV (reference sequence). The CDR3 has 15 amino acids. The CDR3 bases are TGTGCCAGCAGTTTTGCGCCTATCGCCTACAATGAGCAGTTCTTC. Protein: CASSFAPIAYNEQFF.

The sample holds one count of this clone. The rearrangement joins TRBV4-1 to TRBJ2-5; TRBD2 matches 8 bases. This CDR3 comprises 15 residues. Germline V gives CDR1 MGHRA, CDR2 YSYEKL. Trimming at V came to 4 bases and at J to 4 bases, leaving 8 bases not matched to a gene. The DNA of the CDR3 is TGCGCCAGCAGCCCAGGCAAAGCGGGGGCAGAGACCCAGTACTTC. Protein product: CASSPGKAGAETQYF.

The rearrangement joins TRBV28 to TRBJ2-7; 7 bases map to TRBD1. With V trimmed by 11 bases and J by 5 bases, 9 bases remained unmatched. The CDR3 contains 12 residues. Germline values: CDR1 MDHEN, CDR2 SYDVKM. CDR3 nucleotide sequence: TGTGCCGCCTGGGACAGATATGACGAGCAGTACTTC. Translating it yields CAAWDRYDEQYF.

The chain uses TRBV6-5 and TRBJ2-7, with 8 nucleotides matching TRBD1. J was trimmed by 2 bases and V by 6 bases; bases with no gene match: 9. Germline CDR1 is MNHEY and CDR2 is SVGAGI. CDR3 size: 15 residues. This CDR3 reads CASSSDRDRPYEQYF. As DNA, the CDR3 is TGTGCCAGCAGCTCCGACCGGGACAGGCCCTACGAGCAGTACTTC.

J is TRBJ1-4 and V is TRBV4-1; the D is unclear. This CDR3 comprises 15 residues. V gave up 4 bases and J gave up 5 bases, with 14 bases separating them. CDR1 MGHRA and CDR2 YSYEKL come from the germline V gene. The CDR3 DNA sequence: TGCGCCAGCAGCCTTGGGCCAGGCCCAAATGAAAAACTGTTTTTT. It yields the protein CASSLGPGPNEKLFF.

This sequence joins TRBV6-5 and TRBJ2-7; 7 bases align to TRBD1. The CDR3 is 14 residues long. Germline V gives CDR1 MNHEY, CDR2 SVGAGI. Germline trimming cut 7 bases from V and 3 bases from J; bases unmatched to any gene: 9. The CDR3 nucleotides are TGTGCCAGCAAGCGGATGGGACAGATCTACGAGCAGTACTTC. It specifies CASKRMGQIYEQYF.

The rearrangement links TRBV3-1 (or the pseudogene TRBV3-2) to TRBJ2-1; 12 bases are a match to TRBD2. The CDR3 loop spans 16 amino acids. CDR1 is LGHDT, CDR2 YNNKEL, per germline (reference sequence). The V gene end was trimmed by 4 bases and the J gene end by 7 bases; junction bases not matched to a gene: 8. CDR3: CASSPSSGGVGNEQFF. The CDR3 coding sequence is TGTGCCAGCAGCCCCTCTAGCGGGGGGGTAGGTAATGAGCAGTTCTTC.

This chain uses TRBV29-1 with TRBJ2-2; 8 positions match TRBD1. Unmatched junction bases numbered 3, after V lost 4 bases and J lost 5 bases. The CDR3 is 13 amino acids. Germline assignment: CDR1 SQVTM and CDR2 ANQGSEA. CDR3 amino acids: CSVGTGRTGELFF. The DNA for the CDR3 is TGCAGCGTTGGGACAGGGAGGACCGGGGAGCTGTTTTTT.

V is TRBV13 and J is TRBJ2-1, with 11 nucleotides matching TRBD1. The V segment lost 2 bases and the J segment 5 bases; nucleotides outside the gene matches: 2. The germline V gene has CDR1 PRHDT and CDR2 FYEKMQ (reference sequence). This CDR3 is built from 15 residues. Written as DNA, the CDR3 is TGTGCCAGCAGCTTATCGGGACAGGGGGACAATGAGCAGTTCTTC. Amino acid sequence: CASSLSGQGDNEQFF.

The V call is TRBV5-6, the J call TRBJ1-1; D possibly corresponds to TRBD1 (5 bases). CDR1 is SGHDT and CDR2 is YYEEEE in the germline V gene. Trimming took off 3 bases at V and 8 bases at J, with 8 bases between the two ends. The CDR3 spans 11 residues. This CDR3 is CASSYGQEAFF. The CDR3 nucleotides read TGTGCCAGCAGCTACGGACAAGAAGCTTTCTTT.

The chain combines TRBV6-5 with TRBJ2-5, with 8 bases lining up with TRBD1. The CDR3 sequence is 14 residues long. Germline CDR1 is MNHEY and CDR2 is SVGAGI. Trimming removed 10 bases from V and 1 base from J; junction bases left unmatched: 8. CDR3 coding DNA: TGTGCCACCGGACTTCAGGGGGCCCAAGAGACCCAGTACTTC. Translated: CATGLQGAQETQYF.

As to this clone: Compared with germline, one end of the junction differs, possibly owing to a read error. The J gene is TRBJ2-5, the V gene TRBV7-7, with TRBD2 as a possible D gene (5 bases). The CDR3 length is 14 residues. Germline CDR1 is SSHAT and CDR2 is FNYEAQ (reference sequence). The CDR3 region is CASSLGTGRETQYF. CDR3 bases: TGTGCTAGCAGCTTAGGAACGGGAAGGGAGACCCAGTACTTC. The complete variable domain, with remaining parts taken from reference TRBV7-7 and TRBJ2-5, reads GAGVSQSPRYKVTKRGQDVTLRCDPISSHATLYWYQQALGQGPEFLTYFNYEAQPDKSGLPSDRFSAERPEGSISTLTIQRTEQRDSAMYRCASSLGTGRETQYFGPGTRLLVL.

CDR3 protein: CASSQAVGGVAYGYTF. In DNA, the CDR3 is TGTGCCAGCAGCCAGGCCGTGGGAGGGGTTGCCTATGGCTACACCTTC. The rearrangement joins TRBV4-2 to TRBJ1-2; D perhaps matches TRBD1 (5 bases). Germline CDR1 LGHNA, CDR2 YNFKEQ. The CDR3 has 16 amino acids. Trimming pared 3 bases from V and 4 bases from J, leaving 18 bases between.

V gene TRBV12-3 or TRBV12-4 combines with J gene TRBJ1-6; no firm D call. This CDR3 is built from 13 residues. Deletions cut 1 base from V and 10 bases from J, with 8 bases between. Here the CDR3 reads CASSLDQRSPLHF. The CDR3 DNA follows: TGTGCCAGCAGTTTAGACCAGCGATCACCCCTCCACTTT.

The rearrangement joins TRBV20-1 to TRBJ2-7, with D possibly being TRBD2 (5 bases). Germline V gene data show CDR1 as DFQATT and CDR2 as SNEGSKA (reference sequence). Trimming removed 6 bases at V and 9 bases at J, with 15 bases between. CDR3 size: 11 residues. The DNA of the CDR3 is TGCAGTGCCGGAGCGGACTCTCGGCAGTACTTC. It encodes CSAGADSRQYF.

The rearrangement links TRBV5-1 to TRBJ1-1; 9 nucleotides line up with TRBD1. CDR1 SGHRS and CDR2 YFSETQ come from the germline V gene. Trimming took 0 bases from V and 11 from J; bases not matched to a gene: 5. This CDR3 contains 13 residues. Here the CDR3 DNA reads TGCGCCAGCAGCTTGGAGGACAGGGGTACGGCTTTCTTT. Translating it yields CASSLEDRGTAFF.

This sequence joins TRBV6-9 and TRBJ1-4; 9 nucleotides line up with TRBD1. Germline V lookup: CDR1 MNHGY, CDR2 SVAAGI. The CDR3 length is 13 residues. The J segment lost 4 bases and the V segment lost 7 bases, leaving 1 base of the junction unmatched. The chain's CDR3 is CASTGQGNEKLFF. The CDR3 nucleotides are TGTGCCAGCACGGGACAGGGTAATGAAAAACTGTTTTTT.

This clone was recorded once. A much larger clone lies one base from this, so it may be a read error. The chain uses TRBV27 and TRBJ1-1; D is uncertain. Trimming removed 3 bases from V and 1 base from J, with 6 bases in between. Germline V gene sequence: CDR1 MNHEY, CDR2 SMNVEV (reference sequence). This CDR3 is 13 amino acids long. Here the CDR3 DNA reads TGTGCCAGCAGTTTGGAGGGGAACACTGAAGCTTTCTTT. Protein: CASSLEGNTEAFF.

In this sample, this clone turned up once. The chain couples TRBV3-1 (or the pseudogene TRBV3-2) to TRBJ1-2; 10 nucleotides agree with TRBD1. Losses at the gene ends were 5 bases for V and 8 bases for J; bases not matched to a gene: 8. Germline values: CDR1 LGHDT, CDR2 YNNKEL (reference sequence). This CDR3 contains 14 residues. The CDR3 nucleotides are TGTGCCAGCAGCACCCGGGACAGGGGAAACGGCTACACCTTC. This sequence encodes CASSTRDRGNGYTF.

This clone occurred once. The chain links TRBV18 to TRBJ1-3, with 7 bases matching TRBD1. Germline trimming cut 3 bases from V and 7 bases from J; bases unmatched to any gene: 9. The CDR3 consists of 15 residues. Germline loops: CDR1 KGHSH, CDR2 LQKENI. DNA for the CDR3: TGTGCCAGCTCACCGCAACAGGGGATCATGAACACCATATATTTT. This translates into CASSPQQGIMNTIYF.

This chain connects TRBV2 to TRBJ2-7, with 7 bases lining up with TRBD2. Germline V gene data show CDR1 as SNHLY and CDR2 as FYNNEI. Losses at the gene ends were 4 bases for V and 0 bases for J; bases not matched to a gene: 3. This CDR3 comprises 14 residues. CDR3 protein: CASSARLASYEQYF. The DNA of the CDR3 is TGTGCCAGCAGTGCGAGACTAGCCTCCTACGAGCAGTACTTC.

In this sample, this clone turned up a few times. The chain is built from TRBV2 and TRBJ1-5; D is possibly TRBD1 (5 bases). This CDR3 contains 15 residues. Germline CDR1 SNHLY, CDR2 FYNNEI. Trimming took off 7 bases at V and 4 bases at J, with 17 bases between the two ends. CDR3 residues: CASTEGIGENQPQHF. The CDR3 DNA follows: TGTGCCAGCACGGAGGGGATCGGGGAAAATCAGCCCCAGCATTTT.

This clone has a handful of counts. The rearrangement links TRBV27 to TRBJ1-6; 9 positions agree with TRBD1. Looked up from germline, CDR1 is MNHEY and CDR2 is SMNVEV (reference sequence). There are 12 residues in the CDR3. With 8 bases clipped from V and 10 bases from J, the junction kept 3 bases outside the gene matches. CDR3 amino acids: CASGQGRSPLHF. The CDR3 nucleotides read TGTGCCAGCGGACAGGGGAGGTCACCCCTCCACTTT.